Listed below are T cell receptor beta chains from one sample, sequenced in a study of blood T cell repertoires in COVID-19. Produced via immunoSEQ multiplex PCR; TCRdb's table is partial and in-frame only. Counted here are 30,000 to 35,000 clones, 83% occurring once; the ten biggest clones make up approximately 3.5%. Sequencing was carried out using peripheral blood. The receptors stem from a man aged 50-60 years with acute or convalescent COVID-19. Both conserved end residues are part of each CDR3. Each record gives: J gene, clone size, D gene, V gene, CDR3 DNA, CDR3 protein. D genes are given only for firm matches. The size of a clone is reported for some rows only, either as once, few or many, or as a class for expanded clones.

TRBJ2-7,.,.,TRBV2,TGTGCCAGCCTAAGAGGGGGACCGACCTCCTACGAGCAGTACTTC,CASLRGGPTSYEQYF
TRBJ2-7,few,TRBD2,TRBV5-1,TGCGCCAGCAGCATCCCTACTAGCGGGGGGTCCCAGCAGTACTTC,CASSIPTSGGSQQYF
TRBJ2-7,.,.,TRBV28,TGTGCCAGCAGTGCCTTTGGGGGAGGACGTTCTCGGGAGCAGTACTTC,CASSAFGGGRSREQYF
TRBJ2-3,.,.,TRBV2,TGTGCCAGCAGGGACAGTGACACAGATACGCAGTATTTT,CASRDSDTDTQYF
TRBJ1-2,.,TRBD1,TRBV5-1,TGCGCCAGCATCCCCGGACCAAACAGGGGAGAGAGTGGCTACACCTTC,CASIPGPNRGESGYTF
TRBJ2-3,.,TRBD2,TRBV6-2/TRBV6-3,TGTGCCAGCAGTTACACGGGACTAGTTTTTTCCCCCCTCACAGATACGCAGTATTTT,CASSYTGLVFSPLTDTQYF
TRBJ1-4,.,.,TRBV7-9,TGTGCCAGCAGCCGCATCTCAGGGGCAACTAATGAAAAACTGTTTTTT,CASSRISGATNEKLFF
TRBJ2-1,.,.,TRBV11-2,TGTGCCAGCAGCCCCAATAGCGGTAAATCCTACAATGAGCAGTTCTTC,CASSPNSGKSYNEQFF
TRBJ2-3,.,.,TRBV6-4,TGTGCCAGCAGTGACGGTCCCCAGAGCACAGATACGCAGTATTTT,CASSDGPQSTDTQYF
TRBJ2-1,.,TRBD1,TRBV5-1,TGCGCCAGCAGCTTGAAGGGCACAGGGGGAGGTTCCAATGAGCAGTTCTTC,CASSLKGTGGGSNEQFF